This T cell receptor (beta chain) was recovered during a study of response to subunit inactivated influenza vaccine. TCRdb recomputed calls from the RT-PCR reads with MiXCR, one row per CDR3 protein. The sample contains approximately 310,000 distinct CDR3 sequences, about a fifth of which appear only once. CDR1 and CDR2 from the germline V gene are MDHEN and SYDVKM. Unmatched junction bases numbered 15, after V lost 8 bases and J lost 2 bases. The CDR3 has 16 amino acids. The source of this sequence is a man aged 45 to 75 who received an inactivated influenza vaccine. The input for sequencing was PBMCs from blood, taken approximately 20 months after vaccination. The chain carries TRBV28 and TRBJ2-7; 7 positions match TRBD1. CDR3 in amino acids: CASLRTGNHVAYEQYF. In nucleotides, the CDR3 is TGTGCCAGCCTTCGGACAGGAAACCACGTAGCCTACGAGCAGTACTTC.